Ten or more counts support the clone carrying this TCR beta chain. Its antigen is not known. A marrow graft followed busulfan-fludarabine conditioning, with cyclophosphamide on days +3 and +4. The V and J ends lost 4 bases and 15 bases respectively, with 17 bases between them. CDR3 size: 12 residues. Germline V gives CDR1 SGHRS, CDR2 YFSETQ. This specimen comes from a study of T cells after posttransplantation cyclophosphamide. Study-wide results and caveats: Blood and skin or GI T cell repertoires showed limited TRB overlap.

Only in-frame clones appear in the TCRdb table, and some are missing; sequencing was by immunoSEQ multiplex PCR. This sample comprises more than 7,000 clones, none seen once only. The chain employs TRBV5-1 and TRBJ2-1, with D perhaps TRBD1 (5 bases). This sample comprised PBMCs, obtained approximately 380 days after allogeneic stem cell transplant with posttransplant cyclophosphamide. This clonotype was sampled from a male patient aged 45-59 years who received an allogeneic stem cell transplant from a related donor and was CMV-positive. Some T cells may possibly be graft donor cells. This CDR3 reads CASSVGGQGTFF. The DNA for the CDR3 is TGCGCCAGCAGCGTGGGTGGGCAGGGAACGTTCTTC.